This T cell receptor beta chain stems from a study of OX40 agonist ivuxolimab in advanced cancers. TCRdb keeps only in-frame clones here, not all; method: immunoSEQ multiplex PCR. The sample holds some 45,000 clones, around 82% seen once. This clone has only one observation. The CDR3 spans 13 residues. V lost 2 bases to trimming and J lost 6 bases, with 11 bases between them. The germline V gene encodes CDR1 MNHEY and CDR2 SMNVEV (reference sequence). The chain links TRBV27 to TRBJ2-7, with D unclear. Sequenced material: CD4+ or CD8+ T cells sorted from blood, taken in a trial of the OX40 agonist ivuxolimab. This receptor was identified in an adult with an advanced solid tumor such as melanoma, head and neck, liver or kidney cancer. Written as DNA, the CDR3 is TGTGCCAGCAGTTTAAGAAACTACGGCGAGCAGTACTTC. This sequence encodes CASSLRNYGEQYF.